The 7 T cell receptor beta chains below all came from one sample that was sequenced in a study of blood T cell repertoires in COVID-19. The protocol was immunoSEQ multiplex PCR, while the TCRdb copy is restricted to in-frame clones and leaves out a portion. The table has under 500,000 clones, 85% to 90% seen once. Specimen: peripheral blood. These TCRs come from a woman aged 30 to 39 with acute or convalescent COVID-19.

The chain combines TRBV29-1 with TRBJ2-7; 9 nucleotides match TRBD1. Germline V gene sequence: CDR1 SQVTM, CDR2 ANQGSEA. There are 16 residues in the CDR3. J was trimmed by 3 bases and V by 5 bases; bases with no gene match: 14. CDR3 DNA sequence: TGCAGCGTTTTCCTCTTGCGGGACAGGGATTTCTACGAGCAGTACTTC. It yields the protein CSVFLLRDRDFYEQYF.

The chain joins TRBV19 to TRBJ1-2; TRBD1 agrees at 7 bases. The junction had 14 bases not matched to a gene; V was cut back by 9 bases and J by 1 base. CDR3 length: 16 residues. Germline-derived CDR1 and CDR2 are LNHDA and SQIVND (reference sequence). CDR3 in DNA: TGTGCCAGCACTTGGGGCAGGGGGTTGAGTAACTATGGCTACACCTTC. Encoded protein: CASTWGRGLSNYGYTF.

The gene calls are TRBV4-1 and TRBJ2-7; 9 bases line up with TRBD1. V trimming: 3 bases; J trimming: 7 bases; junction bases outside the gene matches: 4. Germline V gene sequence: CDR1 MGHRA, CDR2 YSYEKL. The CDR3 spans 13 residues. The CDR3 DNA sequence: TGCGCCAGCAGCCACCCGGACAGGGGTGAGCAGTACTTC. As protein: CASSHPDRGEQYF.

This chain joins TRBV3-1 (or the pseudogene TRBV3-2) and TRBJ2-5; tentative D call: TRBD1 (6 bases). Germline CDR1 reads LGHDT; CDR2 reads YNNKEL (reference sequence). Trimming removed 4 bases from V and 3 bases from J, with 9 bases in between. The CDR3 covers 13 residues. The CDR3 region is CASSLRGEETQYF. The CDR3 DNA reads as TGTGCCAGCAGCCTCAGGGGCGAAGAGACCCAGTACTTC.

This chain links TRBV5-1 with TRBJ2-1; 10 nucleotides agree with TRBD2. Germline loops: CDR1 SGHRS, CDR2 YFSETQ. The V and J ends lost 4 bases and 2 bases, in that order; junction bases with no gene match: 3. This CDR3 contains 15 residues. The CDR3 here is CASSALAGAYNEQFF. DNA of the CDR3: TGCGCCAGCAGCGCTCTAGCGGGGGCCTACAATGAGCAGTTCTTC.

V usage is TRBV12-5 and J usage is TRBJ2-7; 8 nucleotides match TRBD1. Germline V lookup: CDR1 LGHNT, CDR2 FRNRAP. V gave up 4 bases and J gave up 4 bases; unmatched junction bases: 12. CDR3 length equals 16 residues. Here the CDR3 DNA reads TGTGCTAGTGGTTCCACCGGACAGGGAAGATCGTACGAGCAGTACTTC. It codes for CASGSTGQGRSYEQYF.

The chain joins TRBV27 to TRBJ1-4; D perhaps matches TRBD1 (5 bases). Germline V gene sequence: CDR1 MNHEY, CDR2 SMNVEV (reference sequence). This CDR3 is 16 amino acids long. The V end lost 5 bases, the J end lost 0 bases, and 13 bases lay between the germline ends. The CDR3 loop is CASSTGLLATNEKLFF. The CDR3 DNA sequence: TGTGCCAGCAGTACAGGACTACTTGCAACTAATGAAAAACTGTTTTTT.